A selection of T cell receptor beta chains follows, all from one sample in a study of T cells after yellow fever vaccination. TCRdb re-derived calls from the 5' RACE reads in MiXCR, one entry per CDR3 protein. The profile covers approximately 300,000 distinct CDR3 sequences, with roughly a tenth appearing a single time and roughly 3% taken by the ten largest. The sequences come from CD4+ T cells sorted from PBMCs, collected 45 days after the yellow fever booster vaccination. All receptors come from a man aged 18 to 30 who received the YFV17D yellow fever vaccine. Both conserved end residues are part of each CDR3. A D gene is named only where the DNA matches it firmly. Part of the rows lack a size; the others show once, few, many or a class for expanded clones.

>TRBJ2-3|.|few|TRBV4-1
TGCGCCAGCAGAAACAGGGCGGTGGGAGATACGCAGTATTTT
CASRNRAVGDTQYF
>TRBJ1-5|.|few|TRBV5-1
TGCGCCAGCAGCTTGGATGCAGTTACCCAGCCCCAGCATTTT
CASSLDAVTQPQHF
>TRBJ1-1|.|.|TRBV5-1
TGCGCCAGCAGCGTTGAGATACGGGTGAACACTGAAGCTTTCTTT
CASSVEIRVNTEAFF
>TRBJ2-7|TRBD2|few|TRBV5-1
TGCGCCAGCAGCTTCAGCGGGGGGGCCTCCTACGAGCAGTACTTC
CASSFSGGASYEQYF
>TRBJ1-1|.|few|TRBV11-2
TGTGCCAGCAGCCGAGGGGTTATCACTGAAGCTTTCTTT
CASSRGVITEAFF
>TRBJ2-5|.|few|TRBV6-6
TGTGCCAGCAGTTACTCCCAGCTGAAAGAGACCCAGTACTTC
CASSYSQLKETQYF
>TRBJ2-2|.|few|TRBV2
TGTGCCAGCAGCCTCCTGGTGGGGGGCACCGGGGAGCTGTTTTTT
CASSLLVGGTGELFF
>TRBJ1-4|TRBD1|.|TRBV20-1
TGCAGTGCTGTCGGGACAGGGGTCGAAAAACTGTTTTTT
CSAVGTGVEKLFF
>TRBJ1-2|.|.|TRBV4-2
TGTGCCAGCAGCCAAGATCGGACCGGCTACACCTTC
CASSQDRTGYTF
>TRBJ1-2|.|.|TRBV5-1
TGCGCCAGCAGCTTGGCCAGGGAGGGGCGGTCCTATGGCTACACCTTC
CASSLAREGRSYGYTF
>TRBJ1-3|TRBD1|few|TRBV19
TGTGCCAGTGGATCGGGACAGGGAACCCGAAACACCATATATTTT
CASGSGQGTRNTIYF
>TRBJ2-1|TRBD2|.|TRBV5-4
TGTGCCAGCAGCGCAAGTAGCGGGTACAATGAGCAGTTCTTC
CASSASSGYNEQFF
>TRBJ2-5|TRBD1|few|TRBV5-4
TGTGCCAGCAGCCTGGGACAGAAAGAAGAGACCCAGTACTTC
CASSLGQKEETQYF
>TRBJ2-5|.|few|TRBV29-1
TGCAGCGTTGTTGGGGTTGGAGAGACCCAGTACTTC
CSVVGVGETQYF
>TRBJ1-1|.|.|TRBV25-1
TGTGCCAGCATCGGGCGGTGGAACACTGAAGCTTTCTTT
CASIGRWNTEAFF
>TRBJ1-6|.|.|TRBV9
TGTGCCAGCAGCGTAGGTCCGTCCCATAATTCACCCCTCCACTTT
CASSVGPSHNSPLHF
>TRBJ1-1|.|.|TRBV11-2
TGTGCCAGCAGGTTCAGGCCTCCGAACACTGAAGCTTTCTTT
CASRFRPPNTEAFF
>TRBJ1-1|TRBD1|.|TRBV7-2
TGTGCCAGCAGCTTAGGGACAGGGATGAACACTGAAGCTTTCTTT
CASSLGTGMNTEAFF
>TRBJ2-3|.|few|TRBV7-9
TGTGCCAGCGCCCCCCGATCCGGACTATTTTGGGGCACAGATACGCAGTATTTT
CASAPRSGLFWGTDTQYF
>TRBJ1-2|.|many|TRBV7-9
TGTGCCAGCAGCTTTGGGGCAGGGACATTCGTTGGCTACACCTTC
CASSFGAGTFVGYTF
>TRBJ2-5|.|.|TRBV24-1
TGTGCCACCAGTGATGCGGGAGAGACCCAGTACTTC
CATSDAGETQYF
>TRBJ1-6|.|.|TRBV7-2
TGTGCCAGCAGCCCGCGGATGGATTCAGCTGGTAATTCACCCCTCCACTTT
CASSPRMDSAGNSPLHF
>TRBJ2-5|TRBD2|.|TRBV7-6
TGTGCCAGCAGCTTAGCGCGGGAGTTAGGGGAGACCCAGTACTTC
CASSLARELGETQYF
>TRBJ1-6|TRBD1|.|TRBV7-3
TGTGCCAGCAGCAAGGACAGGGTAGGGTCACCCCTCCACTTT
CASSKDRVGSPLHF
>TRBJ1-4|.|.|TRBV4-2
TGTGCCAGCAGCCAAGATCGAGGGGTGGGTGAAAAACTGTTTTTT
CASSQDRGVGEKLFF
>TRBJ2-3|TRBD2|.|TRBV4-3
TGCGCCAGCAGCCACGACCGACTAGCGGGGGCACGGTTT
CASSHDRLAGARF
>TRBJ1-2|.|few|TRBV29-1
TGCAGCGTTTTCGCTCCGGACTATGGCTACACCTTC
CSVFAPDYGYTF
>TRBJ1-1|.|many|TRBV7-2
TGTGCCAGCAGCTCTACAGGGAATGAAGCTTTCTTT
CASSSTGNEAFF
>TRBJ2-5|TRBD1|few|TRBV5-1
TGCGCCAGCAGCACCTGGACAGGGGAAGAGACCCAGTACTTC
CASSTWTGEETQYF
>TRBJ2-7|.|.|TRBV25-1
TGTGCCAGCAGTCCCTTGGACCCGGCGTTTTACGAGCAGTACTTC
CASSPLDPAFYEQYF